This T cell receptor (beta chain) was recorded in a study of identical twins. General observations from the study: Among monozygotic twins, out-of-frame TCR alpha sharing exceeded what models predicted.

TCRdb used MiXCR to reprocess the 5' RACE reads, holding one entry per CDR3 protein. This sample has fewer than 800,000 distinct CDR3 sequences; just over 7% occur once, and the top ten carry 1.5% to 2%. This clonotype appeared a few times. Its target is unknown. Healthy Caucasians provided all donations. CDR3 length equals 16 residues. V was trimmed by 6 bases and J by 6 bases, leaving 23 bases between them. Per germline, CDR1 SNHLY and CDR2 FYNNEI. These data also formed part of another study, on yellow fever vaccine responses in identical twins.

The chain couples TRBV2 to TRBJ1-2, with D hard to call. This TCR was sampled from a woman in her late teens or twenties in good health. Sequencing was performed on PBMCs. The CDR3 DNA reads as TGTGCCAGCAGAACAATTTTAGTGATCCGGATAGATGGCTACACCTTC. It encodes CASRTILVIRIDGYTF.